The subject of this entry is one TCR beta chain. No antigen is known for it. Receptor amplification or capture employed the immunoSEQ multiplex PCR assay. For the multiplex PCR, a mixture combining 60 forward primers for TCR Vbeta segments and 13 reverse primers for TCR Jbeta segments was used. A multiplex PCR assay on genomic DNA amplified the CDR3 region of rearranged TCR beta genes. On the Illumina HiSeq System, the amplified TCR beta libraries were sequenced as 87-base-pair reads. Regarding the original processing steps: Across the 600 to 700 repertoires, a later analysis counted approximately 83 million unique TCR beta chains, roughly 11 million of which were shared by at least two donors. A nearest-neighbor algorithm error-corrected the raw reads and collapsed the reads into unique sequences, merging closely related sequences to remove PCR and sequencing errors. Alignment of CDR3 sequences to IMGT reference sequences was used to assign V, D and J gene segments. For a sequence to be retained, a match of at least six nucleotides was required to both a V gene segment and a J gene segment. A rearrangement was called productive if the CDR3 had no stop codons and remained in frame with V and J, and every other rearrangement was called non-productive. Following IMGT convention, CDR3 was defined as the stretch from the second conserved V-encoded cysteine to the conserved J-encoded phenylalanine. In an earlier analysis of more than 550 of the donors, sequences lacking an unambiguous match to a single V gene segment were excluded. An earlier analysis of almost 600 of the donors classified V segments as functional when productive rearrangements were above 56.7% and as segregating when the standard deviation between donors was above 5%. A statistical classification framework was built for diagnosing cytomegalovirus status from the catalog of TCR beta chain sequences. A later analysis assigned V and J genes by comparing TCR nucleotide sequences with IMGT/GENE-DB human TR gene sequences. Using the TCRdist pipeline, a later analysis assigned CDR3 sequences along with most-parsimonious VDJ recombination scenarios. A later analysis defined each TCR beta chain by its CDR3 amino acid sequence plus V-gene family, and excluded reads lacking a unique V-gene family. To address suspected cross-contamination and a sequencing artifact, a later analysis removed approximately 600 highly shared, low-generation-probability nucleotide sequences. For each public chain, a later analysis derived a clonal expansion index from normalized ranks of inferred template counts within each repertoire. In a later analysis, generation probabilities were computed using a VDJ recombination model fitted to out-of-frame rearrangements, and the results were checked against IGoR. A later analysis scored TCR-TCR, TCR-HLA and TCR-CMV co-occurrence with hypergeometric tests, applying a repertoire-size bias correction to TCR pairs. False discovery rates were estimated in a later analysis by permuting HLA or CMV assignments 20 times. In a later analysis, co-occurring TCRs were grouped using DBSCAN, and TCRdist sequence similarity was added for clustering within HLA-allele-positive subsets. Repertoires with fewer than 30,000 or more than 120,000 public chains, plus five repertoires with anomalous nucleotide sharing, were excluded from co-occurrence clustering. Imported from immuneACCESS, the table was reduced by TCRdb to in-frame sequences with V and J called. These copies leave out some clones; in studies compared against another copy, an unresolved V gene accounts for under half, and the cause of the remainder is not known. Clonal size and the V and J genes are those of that table, whereas D and trimming came from the DNA. This sample's listing comprises over 35,000 clones. Jointly, the top ten make up under 2% of the sample.

This entry comes from a study of cytomegalovirus exposure and HLA in healthy donors (dated by TCRdb to 2016 to 2017). About the investigation overall: In an earlier analysis of about 560 of the donors, around 290 Gb of sequence data and 95 million to 130 million unique TCR beta sequences from some 170 million T cells were reported. An early release covering roughly 640 HLA-typed donors comprised about 300 gigabases of sequencing data and approximately 80 million unique TCR sequences. High-throughput TCR immunosequencing, statistical association of individual TCRs with disease status, and machine learning were combined to predict cytomegalovirus infection status. In the later analysis, no new phenotypic data were used to find candidate immune exposures; instead, reliance was placed on TCR beta sequences and their occurrence across donors. Among the approximately 400 genotyped donors, around 79% belonged to the genetic ancestry cluster associated with self-reported Caucasian donors. The study was designed to test whether signatures of past pathogen exposure could be identified by cataloging public T cell receptors. Donor age, sex, ethnicity and CMV serostatus were compiled alongside the repertoire data. HLA typing covered class I and class II loci at four-digit resolution. A later analysis re-examined previously published TCR beta repertoires from just over 650 donors and added high-resolution HLA genotyping to investigate patterns of TCR occurrence. The T cell repertoires of 666 subjects were profiled by immunosequencing and related to cytomegalovirus serostatus. Roughly five DR-DQ haplotypes were handled as single units for association and clustering, since linkage in the cohort was strong. On average, over 200,000 unique TCR beta nucleotide sequences were sequenced per donor among 300 to 500 genotyped donors of the cohort, with around 19% of those sequences being non-productive. In addition to the first cohort of 666 subjects, a separate validation cohort of under 150 different subjects was used. Genome-wide SNP genotypes for about 55% of the roughly 670 donors were used in a later genetic analysis, which treated that subset as a discovery cohort. Typing coverage differed by locus: A, B, C, DRB1 and DQB1 were typed in roughly 620-630 donors, DQA1 in approximately 520, DPA1 in 600 to 610, and DPB1 in approximately 450. An earlier analysis of nearly 600 of the donors applied high-throughput TCR beta sequencing to assess whether each TCR beta V gene segment acted as functional or pseudogenic. All discovery cohort repertoires had been generated using a single sequencing platform.

In total, roughly 670 healthy bone marrow donors made up the cohort. At the time of sampling, every cohort member was nominally healthy, though immune exposures that went unrecorded were likely present. The donor was CMV seronegative and was included in the group of approximately 350 seronegative cohort members. Each donor provided a peripheral blood sample, and peripheral blood mononuclear cells were used for TCR beta sequencing. Genomic DNA was extracted from the blood cell samples with the Qiagen DNeasy Blood Extraction Kit. The full study reports these points: A further reported finding was that TCR beta sequences accurately predicted the HLA-A and HLA-B alleles for most subjects in the first cohort. According to a later genetic analysis, donors in an Asian-associated ancestry cluster had fewer N-insertions in productive TCRs than the approximately 630-donor mean. Most CMV-associated TCR beta chains appeared to be HLA-restricted in a later analysis, and the HLA associations seemed to be driven largely by CMV exposure. Because counts were too low, about 18 rarely observed V segments, including chromosome 9 orphons, were excluded from the earlier analysis of around 590 of the donors. The sequencing pipeline was judged likely to have produced a cluster of highly shared sequence variants as a technical artifact. The cohort was sequenced for TCR beta chains only, and without alpha or paired-chain data the features that could be detected were limited. In a later genetic analysis, a missense DCLRE1C variant was associated with V-gene and J-gene trimming of TCR beta chains, and the association was replicated in an independent cohort. In a later analysis, over 15,000 TCR beta sequences were associated with specific HLA alleles at a false discovery rate of 0.05. For the cohort, immune exposure information was limited to CMV serostatus. HLA typing was unavailable for some donors at each locus, so association tests used only the typed subset. In both the original and validation cohorts, the classifier was reported to diagnose cytomegalovirus status with high specificity and sensitivity. Strong co-occurrence of HLA alleles, especially DR and DQ, made assigning TCR associations to individual alleles difficult. In vitro tests confirmed that three of the cytomegalovirus-associated TCR beta chains recognize cytomegalovirus antigens. Some IMGT-functional V segments, including TRBV6-2 and TRBV6-3, could not be told apart with the 87-base-pair reads, so those segments were excluded. A total of 150 to 200 TCR beta chains were listed by the study as associated with cytomegalovirus. In an earlier analysis of approximately 590 of the donors, most TCR beta V segments were observed in productive rearrangements about 87% or about 30% of the time, broadly matching IMGT annotations. The authors suggested that the approach could potentially be generalized to other disease states and immunological phenotypes. Most TCR sequences were observed very rarely across donors, whereas some public TCRs were present in many individuals. Correlated functional status among segregating V segments might reflect linkage disequilibrium, but an unknown experimental factor could not be ruled out. In a later analysis, TCR association rates were found to vary across HLA loci, with the most associated TCRs seen for DRB1 alleles and the fewest for HLA-C alleles. Presence/absence analyses assumed roughly uniform sequencing depth across donors, an assumption that may not hold. In a later analysis, several top co-occurrence clusters were reported to appear linked to parvovirus B19, influenza, CMV and Epstein-Barr virus. In a later analysis, HLA-associated TCR beta chains showed more clonal expansion and lower generation probabilities than non-associated chains that were equally common.

Measured from the cysteine to the phenylalanine, the CDR3 is 15 residues long. Only the CDR3 DNA stays, 45 bases, in frame from base 1. V is pared back by 3 bases and J by 1 base, with 14 bases lying between the germline termini. The germline V gene encodes CDR1 SGDLS and CDR2 YYNGEE. This clonotype was sampled from a woman between 25 and 40 years old in good health and CMV-seronegative. The material sequenced was PBMCs. The sequence joins TRBV9 to TRBJ2-7; a tentative D match to TRBD1 spans 6 bases. The CDR3 in this case is CASSAGQTTSYEQYF. The nucleotide sequence reads as follows: TGTGCCAGCAGCGCTGGACAGACAACATCCTACGAGCAGTACTTC.